A selection of T cell receptor beta chains follows, all from one sample in a study of glioma-infiltrating T cells after dendritic cell vaccination. Repertoires were generated with immunoSEQ multiplex PCR, while TCRdb's copy carries only in-frame clones and drops some. The table shows 90,000 to 100,000 clones, with roughly three quarters occurring only once. The source material was blood, sampled before dendritic cell vaccination. The receptors derive from a human donor with glioblastoma. Both conserved end residues are part of each CDR3. The order of the fields is J gene, clone size, D gene, V gene, CDR3 length, CDR3 DNA, CDR3 protein. D genes are given only for firm matches. Clone size is not always given. Where it is, it says once, few, many or a class for expanded clones.

J: TRBJ2-5; size: -; D: TRBD2; V: TRBV5-4; length: 16; DNA: TGTGCCAGCAGCTCGTGGACTAGCGGGGGGCAGGAGACCCAGTACTTC; CDR3: CASSSWTSGGQETQYF
J: TRBJ2-3; size: -; D: -; V: TRBV7-3; length: 13; DNA: TGTGCCAGCAGCTTAAGCGGTTCTGATACGCAGTATTTT; CDR3: CASSLSGSDTQYF
J: TRBJ2-5; size: -; D: -; V: TRBV5-1; length: 16; DNA: TGCGCCAGCACCGTATATCCACAGGGATCGGGGGGATCCCAGTACTTC; CDR3: CASTVYPQGSGGSQYF
J: TRBJ1-5; size: -; D: TRBD1; V: TRBV27; length: 16; DNA: TGTGCCAGCAGGGGATGGACAGGGGATAGCAATCAGCCCCAGCATTTT; CDR3: CASRGWTGDSNQPQHF
J: TRBJ2-7; size: -; D: -; V: TRBV28; length: 13; DNA: TGTGCCAGCAGTTTAACAGGGATCTACGAGCAGTACTTC; CDR3: CASSLTGIYEQYF
J: TRBJ2-1; size: -; D: -; V: TRBV9; length: 16; DNA: TGTGCCAGCAGCGTAGTTGGGCAAAGCTCCTACAATGAGCAGTTCTTC; CDR3: CASSVVGQSSYNEQFF
J: TRBJ2-5; size: -; D: -; V: TRBV30; length: 15; DNA: TGTGCCTGGAGTCCGCCTTGGACTTTCCAAGAGACCCAGTACTTC; CDR3: CAWSPPWTFQETQYF
J: TRBJ2-3; size: -; D: -; V: TRBV2; length: 11; DNA: TGTGCCAGCAGTTTGGCTAGCTCGCAGTATTTT; CDR3: CASSLASSQYF
J: TRBJ1-2; size: -; D: TRBD1; V: TRBV27; length: 14; DNA: TGTGCCAGCAGTCCCTTACTTGGACAGGGTGGCTACACCTTC; CDR3: CASSPLLGQGGYTF
J: TRBJ2-7; size: few; D: TRBD2; V: TRBV6-1; length: 15; DNA: TGTGCCAGCACCCCTTTAGCGGGCCGCGCTTACGAGCAGTACTTC; CDR3: CASTPLAGRAYEQYF
J: TRBJ2-1; size: once; D: TRBD1; V: TRBV18; length: 15; DNA: TGTGCCAGCTCACCCACCGGGACAGGGGGTATTGAGCAGTTCTTC; CDR3: CASSPTGTGGIEQFF
J: TRBJ2-5; size: -; D: TRBD2; V: TRBV5-1; length: 17; DNA: TGCGCCAGCAGCTTGTTTGGCCTAGCGGGAGGTGTGGAGACCCAGTACTTC; CDR3: CASSLFGLAGGVETQYF
J: TRBJ2-7; size: -; D: -; V: TRBV5-1; length: 13; DNA: TGCGCCAGCAGCTTGGCAGGTTCCTACGAGCAGTACTTC; CDR3: CASSLAGSYEQYF
J: TRBJ2-3; size: many; D: TRBD2; V: TRBV5-1; length: 20; DNA: TGCGCCAGCAGCTTGACCCCCCGGATAGCGGGGGGGACCCGCACAGATACGCAGTATTTT; CDR3: CASSLTPRIAGGTRTDTQYF
J: TRBJ2-7; size: -; D: TRBD2; V: TRBV28; length: 16; DNA: TGTGCCAGCAGACTAGCGGGAGGTGGTGAGGGCTACGAGCAGTACTTC; CDR3: CASRLAGGGEGYEQYF
J: TRBJ2-7; size: -; D: TRBD2; V: TRBV28; length: 13; DNA: TGTGCCAGCAGTTGGGATCGGGGGGGCGAGCAGTACTTC; CDR3: CASSWDRGGEQYF
J: TRBJ2-2; size: -; D: TRBD1; V: TRBV2; length: 16; DNA: TGTGCCAGCAGCCTCCTAGGGACAGGGAACACCGGGGAGCTGTTTTTT; CDR3: CASSLLGTGNTGELFF
J: TRBJ1-2; size: -; D: -; V: TRBV30; length: 13; DNA: TGTGCCTGCCCCCGGGGGGTTTACTATGGCTACACCTTC; CDR3: CACPRGVYYGYTF
J: TRBJ1-1; size: few; D: -; V: TRBV9; length: 14; DNA: TGTGCCAGCAGTTGGCCCAGTATGAACACTGAAGCTTTCTTT; CDR3: CASSWPSMNTEAFF
J: TRBJ1-1; size: -; D: TRBD1; V: TRBV6-1; length: 16; DNA: TGTGCCAGCAGTGAATTCGGGACAGCCGAGGGCACTGAAGCTTTCTTT; CDR3: CASSEFGTAEGTEAFF
J: TRBJ2-3; size: -; D: TRBD1; V: TRBV5-1; length: 17; DNA: TGCGCCAGCAGCTTTAGGGGGCGTCGGGGCACCACAGATACGCAGTATTTT; CDR3: CASSFRGRRGTTDTQYF
J: TRBJ2-5; size: few; D: -; V: TRBV5-8; length: 17; DNA: TGTGCCAGCAGCTTGGCCTCCCCAGGCCGAATCCAAGAGACCCAGTACTTC; CDR3: CASSLASPGRIQETQYF
J: TRBJ2-7; size: -; D: -; V: TRBV9; length: 13; DNA: TGTGCCAGCAGCATACGGGAGTTAGGAGAGCAGTACTTC; CDR3: CASSIRELGEQYF
J: TRBJ1-2; size: -; D: -; V: TRBV6-5; length: 13; DNA: TGTGCCAGCAGGAGTACAGTGGGCTATGGCTACACCTTC; CDR3: CASRSTVGYGYTF
J: TRBJ1-1; size: few; D: TRBD1; V: TRBV7-8; length: 15; DNA: TGTGCCAGCCGGACGAGAACAGGGGGCCCTGGAGGAGCTTTCTTT; CDR3: CASRTRTGGPGGAFF
J: TRBJ1-1; size: once; D: TRBD1; V: TRBV19; length: 16; DNA: TGTGCCAGTAGTATGGGCCCGGGACAGCTGAACACTGAAGCTTTCTTT; CDR3: CASSMGPGQLNTEAFF
J: TRBJ2-5; size: once; D: -; V: TRBV21-1; length: 16; DNA: TGTGCCAGCAGCAAATCGAGACTAGCGGATGGGGAGACCCAGTACTTC; CDR3: CASSKSRLADGETQYF
J: TRBJ2-1; size: once; D: TRBD2; V: TRBV2; length: 16; DNA: TGTGCCAGCAGTGAAAAGTACACCAGCGGGGGCATTGAGCAGTTCTTC; CDR3: CASSEKYTSGGIEQFF
J: TRBJ2-7; size: once; D: TRBD1; V: TRBV7-2; length: 15; DNA: TGTGCCAGCAGGGCACCCGGGACAGGCCCCCTCGGGCAGTACTTC; CDR3: CASRAPGTGPLGQYF
J: TRBJ1-3; size: -; D: -; V: TRBV29-1; length: 18; DNA: TGCAGCGTTGAGTGGCTGGGTAAAGGGGATCTCTCTGGAAACACCATATATTTT; CDR3: CSVEWLGKGDLSGNTIYF
J: TRBJ2-1; size: -; D: TRBD2; V: TRBV6-6; length: 15; DNA: TGTGCCAGCAGCTCCGGGACTAGGACCTACAATGAGCAGTTCTTC; CDR3: CASSSGTRTYNEQFF
J: TRBJ2-7; size: -; D: TRBD1; V: TRBV5-1; length: 14; DNA: TGCGCCAGCAGCGATATGACAGGGGTTTACGAGCAGTACTTC; CDR3: CASSDMTGVYEQYF
J: TRBJ1-1; size: -; D: TRBD1; V: TRBV2; length: 13; DNA: TGTGCCAGCAGGGACAGGGGAAGGACTGAAGCTTTCTTT; CDR3: CASRDRGRTEAFF
J: TRBJ2-7; size: -; D: TRBD2; V: TRBV7-8; length: 15; DNA: TGTGCCAGCAGCTTAGGCAGCGGGGGTACCTACGAGCAGTACTTC; CDR3: CASSLGSGGTYEQYF
J: TRBJ2-5; size: -; D: TRBD2; V: TRBV19; length: 15; DNA: TGTGCCAGTAGTACTAGCGGCAATCAGAGAGAGACCCAGTACTTC; CDR3: CASSTSGNQRETQYF
J: TRBJ2-1; size: -; D: TRBD2; V: TRBV5-1; length: 15; DNA: TGCGCCAGCAGCTTGGGGGACTACCAAGGCAATGAGCAGTTCTTC; CDR3: CASSLGDYQGNEQFF
J: TRBJ2-2; size: -; D: TRBD2; V: TRBV2; length: 19; DNA: TGTGCCAGCAGTGATGCGAGGACTAGCGGGAGGGTGAACACCGGGGAGCTGTTTTTT; CDR3: CASSDARTSGRVNTGELFF
J: TRBJ2-1; size: -; D: TRBD1; V: TRBV9; length: 16; DNA: TGTGCCAGCAGCATAGGGACAGCCGGTGGTGTGTCGGAGCAGTTCTTC; CDR3: CASSIGTAGGVSEQFF